This record looks at one T cell receptor beta chain sequence and its context. There is no known antigen for this receptor. Per-nucleotide qualities are absent, and no much larger clonotype sits a single base away. The data originate from a study of T cell responses to AZD1222 COVID-19 vaccine (dated by TCRdb to the early 2020s). General notes on the study: AZD1222 recipients whose second dose came at about 4 weeks and those whose second dose came at about 12 weeks were combined into one group, since spike-specific TCR depth and breadth did not differ between the two schedules. TCR sequencing covered approximately 230 trial participants: 200 to 220 given two doses of AZD1222 and 26 given two doses of MenACWY control vaccine. Trial participants were enrolled by age into 18-55, 56-69 and 70-plus year subgroups, with approximately 150, 28 and 58 TCR-sequenced participants respectively.

The study at large found these results: Participants were mostly white British and included more females than males, and it was suggested by the authors that clonal diversity may have been underestimated. The 56-69-year group was small, and its depth increase did not reach significance, likely because of low power. Vaccine-associated CD4 TCRs spanned the whole spike protein, with dominant responses in regions 160-218 and 743-854. After two AZD1222 doses, spike-specific TCR breadth and depth were significantly higher than at day 0 and than in MenACWY recipients. Reportedly, almost half of the unique spike-specific TCRs recognized epitopes lying outside the regions that are mutated in the B.1.351 and B.1.1.7 variants. Conclusions about previously exposed vaccinees are limited because only a handful of AZD1222 recipients were SARS-CoV-2 seropositive at baseline. Because no day 14 peak-response samples were available, repertoires were characterized only after the peak T cell response.

From the germline V gene, CDR1 is MNHEY and CDR2 is SVGAGI. V and J lose 6 bases and 0 bases, and a span of 13 bases separates them. The CDR3 holds 15 amino acids from the cysteine to the phenylalanine. Only the CDR3 part of the read is kept: 45 bases, read in frame from the first base. The time point label, as the study defines it: baseline before first vaccination. Vaccinee samples came from UK trials COV001 and COV002, including a single-blind randomized controlled phase 2/3 trial of AZD1222 (ChAdOx1 nCoV-19) in healthy adults. Trial participant PBMC samples were collected at day 0 and day 28 after the second dose for TCRbeta chain sequencing. The CDR3 regions of human TCRbeta chains were analyzed by immunosequencing. Concerning the study's data processing: Repertoire TCRs were matched against a reference library of SARS-CoV-2-specific TCRs generated with the MIRA antigen-specificity platform. Breadth was defined as the fraction of unique TCRs that were SARS-CoV-2-associated, and depth was defined as the fraction of total T cells that were SARS-CoV-2-associated. Using the MIRA data, each spike-specific TCR was mapped to the spike region that the TCR reacts to and placed in a CD4 or CD8 class. Log10-transformed breadth and depth values were compared by one-way ANOVA with Sidak's multiple comparisons tests. What TCRdb holds here is the immuneACCESS table cut down to in-frame rearrangements. Part of the clones is not present; checked against another copy, under half of the missing clones reflect an unresolved V gene, and the others are unexplained. Clone size and V and J calls were adopted from that table, with D and trimming inferred from the DNA. Recorded for this sample are over 95,000 clones; approximately 92% of them occurred a single time. The top ten hold 12% of the sample.

This clonotype was sampled from an adult in good health. The specimen comprised peripheral blood, sampled on day 0 of AZD1222 vaccination. Recombination joined TRBV6-5 with TRBJ2-3, with the D gene possibly TRBD1 or TRBD2, each one fitting 5 bases. The CDR3 amino acid sequence is: CASRKRGPSTDTQYF. The nucleotide sequence is given as TGTGCCAGCAGGAAGAGGGGACCCAGCACAGATACGCAGTATTTT.